These 20 T cell receptor beta chains were sequenced from one sample in a study of cytomegalovirus exposure and HLA in healthy donors. Sequencing was performed with immunoSEQ multiplex PCR; in TCRdb, only in-frame clones are kept and a portion is missing. The profile shows hundreds of thousands of clones, less than 90% of them singletons. Sample: PBMCs. These receptors were taken from a man between 18 and 29 years old in good health and CMV-seropositive.

The chain couples TRBV28 to TRBJ2-3; D is unclear. The CDR3 is 12 residues long. The V end lost 5 bases, the J end lost 2 bases, and 5 bases lay between the germline ends. Germline assignment: CDR1 MDHEN and CDR2 SYDVKM. CDR3 sequence: CASSPYTDTQYF. The DNA for the CDR3 is TGTGCCAGCAGTCCCTACACAGATACGCAGTATTTT.

Comment on this clone: A read error may be the cause here, since a much bigger clone is one base away. This specimen includes other DNA sequences encoding the same CDR3. The chain is built from TRBV5-1 and TRBJ1-2, with TRBD1 identical over 9 bases. The germline V gene encodes CDR1 SGHRS and CDR2 YFSETQ. The CDR3 extends over 13 amino acids. The trim removed 4 bases at V and 8 bases at J, leaving 6 bases unmatched. CDR3 protein: CASSPGTGYGYTF. DNA for the CDR3: TGCGCCAGCAGCCCCGGGACAGGGTACGGCTACACCTTC.

The chain uses TRBV6-5 and TRBJ2-3; D possibly corresponds to TRBD2 (6 bases). The length of the CDR3 is 15 residues. Germline CDR1 MNHEY, CDR2 SVGAGI. Trimming left V 4 bases short and J 3 bases short, with 14 bases between. CDR3 bases: TGTGCCAGCAGTTCTTTAGCGGCTCAGACAGATACGCAGTATTTT. It yields the protein CASSSLAAQTDTQYF.

The CDR3 DNA is TGTGCCAGCAGTTTTTCCAGGGGGGGAACTGAAGCTTTCTTT. Amino acid sequence: CASSFSRGGTEAFF. The chain combines TRBV27 with TRBJ1-1, with TRBD1 matching 7 bases. The CDR3 loop spans 14 amino acids. CDR1 is MNHEY, CDR2 SMNVEV, per germline (reference sequence). V gave up 3 bases and J gave up 5 bases; unmatched junction bases: 6.

The chain couples TRBV30 to TRBJ1-1; TRBD1 aligns across 10 bases. CDR3 size: 16 residues. Trimming at V came to 2 bases and at J to 5 bases, leaving 11 bases not matched to a gene. CDR1 is GTSNPN, CDR2 SVGIG, per germline (reference sequence). CDR3 region: CAWSWGPTGGRTEAFF. In DNA, the CDR3 is TGTGCCTGGAGTTGGGGCCCGACAGGGGGCAGGACTGAAGCTTTCTTT.

The chain is built from TRBV6-1 and TRBJ2-7, with 9 nucleotides matching TRBD2. This CDR3 is built from 15 residues. V gave up 2 bases and J gave up 4 bases; unmatched junction bases: 6. Germline V gene lookup returns CDR1 MNHNS and CDR2 SASEGT. CDR3 sequence reads: CASSESIAGVYEQYF. DNA for the CDR3: TGTGCCAGCAGTGAATCAATAGCGGGAGTGTACGAGCAGTACTTC.

This chain joins TRBV6-5 and TRBJ1-1, with 7 bases lining up with TRBD1. CDR1 and CDR2 (germline): MNHEY, SVGAGI. The CDR3 has 14 amino acids. Trimming at V came to 6 bases and at J to 8 bases, leaving 12 bases not matched to a gene. The CDR3 reads CASRENHRGSEAFF. The CDR3 nucleotides read TGTGCCAGCAGAGAAAATCACAGGGGAAGCGAAGCTTTCTTT.

This clone was seen a handful of times. V is TRBV10-2 and J is TRBJ2-7; 9 bases fit TRBD1. Unmatched junction bases numbered 4, after V lost 3 bases and J lost 4 bases. This CDR3 is built from 14 residues. The V gene's germline CDR1 is WSHSY and CDR2 SAAADI. The CDR3 loop reads CASSEQGAGYEQYF. The CDR3, as DNA: TGCGCCAGCAGTGAACAGGGGGCGGGTTACGAGCAGTACTTC.

The gene calls are TRBV2 and TRBJ2-3; 10 bases are a match to TRBD1. V dropped 3 bases and J dropped 4; count of bases not matched to a gene: 4. The CDR3 contains 15 residues. Germline V gives CDR1 SNHLY, CDR2 FYNNEI. CDR3: CASSDGQGGPDTQYF. The CDR3, as DNA: TGTGCCAGCAGTGACGGACAGGGGGGCCCAGATACGCAGTATTTT.

V is TRBV28 and J is TRBJ2-7; D gene ambiguous. This CDR3 contains 14 residues. Trimming removed 4 bases from V and 3 bases from J, with 13 bases in between. Germline values: CDR1 MDHEN, CDR2 SYDVKM. The CDR3 is CASSSILRDYEQYF. CDR3 coding DNA: TGTGCCAGCAGTTCGATCCTGAGAGACTACGAGCAGTACTTC.

The chain is built from TRBV20-1 and TRBJ2-7; 7 positions agree with TRBD2. V gave up 6 bases and J gave up 7 bases; unmatched junction bases: 6. The CDR3 contains 11 residues. Germline assignment: CDR1 DFQATT and CDR2 SNEGSKA (reference sequence). The CDR3 region is CSATGGREQYF. CDR3 DNA sequence: TGCAGTGCGACCGGGGGGAGGGAGCAGTACTTC.

The J gene is TRBJ1-1, the V gene TRBV29-1; D ambiguous. In germline, CDR1 is SQVTM, CDR2 ANQGSEA. V dropped 4 bases and J dropped 5 bases, with 11 bases sitting between them. The CDR3 length is 12 residues. CDR3 amino acids: CSVVLAKTEAFF. CDR3 nucleotide sequence: TGCAGCGTTGTTTTGGCGAAGACTGAAGCTTTCTTT.

The DNA of the CDR3 is TGTGCCAGTTCGGCCACCATGAACACTGAAGCTTTCTTT. Its translation is CASSATMNTEAFF. The genes are TRBV19 and TRBJ1-1; D is undetermined. There are 13 residues in the CDR3. The germline V gene has CDR1 LNHDA and CDR2 SQIVND (reference sequence). Trimming cost V 8 bases and J 0 bases, with 10 bases left between them.

In this sample, this clone turned up once. The genes are TRBV5-6 and TRBJ2-7; no clear D gene. With 0 bases removed from V and 0 bases from J, the gap between germline ends came to 7 bases. In germline, CDR1 is SGHDT, CDR2 YYEEEE. The CDR3 sequence is 14 residues long. CDR3 sequence reads: CASSLGPGSYEQYF. The CDR3 DNA sequence: TGTGCCAGCAGCTTGGGCCCGGGCTCCTACGAGCAGTACTTC.

The chain couples TRBV27 to TRBJ2-7, with 9 positions matching TRBD1. Germline loops: CDR1 MNHEY, CDR2 SMNVEV (reference sequence). V gave up 4 bases and J gave up 7 bases; unmatched junction bases: 11. This CDR3 contains 15 residues. The CDR3 region has the DNA TGTGCCAGCAGTTCCCTAGGGACAGGGCAAGGGGAGCAGTACTTC. This sequence encodes CASSSLGTGQGEQYF.

This clone occurred a few times. The chain couples TRBV7-3 to TRBJ2-2; D unresolved. V was cut by 4 bases and J by 4 bases, with 16 bases left in between. Looked up from germline, CDR1 is SGHTA and CDR2 is FQGTGA. The CDR3 spans 16 residues. CDR3 nucleotides: TGTGCCAGCAGCTATCTAGGGCCAGATCTCACCGGGGAGCTGTTTTTT. This encodes CASSYLGPDLTGELFF.

This clone came up once. The chain uses TRBV6-6 and TRBJ1-5; tentatively, D is TRBD1 (5 bases). Trimming removed 4 bases at V and 2 bases at J, with 12 bases between. The germline CDR1 and CDR2 sequences are MNHNY and SVGAGI (reference sequence). This CDR3 region has 15 residues. CDR3 DNA sequence: TGTGCCAGCAGTTCCCTGAGAGGGGGCAATCAGCCCCAGCATTTT. Protein sequence: CASSSLRGGNQPQHF.

The chain employs TRBV18 and TRBJ2-5, with D possibly being TRBD1 (6 bases). The CDR3 extends over 15 amino acids. Germline V lookup: CDR1 KGHSH, CDR2 LQKENI. The V and J ends lost 1 base and 1 base respectively, with 10 bases between them. CDR3 coding DNA: TGTGCCAGCTCACCACGGACAGCCCCCCAAGAGACCCAGTACTTC. It translates to CASSPRTAPQETQYF. The full variable domain, with the rest looked up from reference TRBV18 and TRBJ2-5, is NAGVMQNPRHLVRRRGQEARLRCSPMKGHSHVYWYRQLPEEGLKFMVYLQKENIIDESGMPKERFSAEFPKEGPSILRIQQVVRGDSAAYFCASSPRTAPQETQYFGPGTRLLVL.

The chain is built from TRBV2 and TRBJ2-5, with D possibly matching TRBD1 (6 bases). The CDR3 extends over 13 amino acids. The V gene lost 6 bases and the J gene lost 5 bases, with 13 bases spanning the gap. Germline V gene data show CDR1 as SNHLY and CDR2 as FYNNEI. CDR3 sequence reads: CASSEQGMETQYF. CDR3 in DNA: TGTGCCAGCAGCGAACAGGGCATGGAGACCCAGTACTTC.

This clone occurred a few times. The rearrangement joins TRBV9 to TRBJ1-4, with 8 nucleotides matching TRBD1. This CDR3 is 12 amino acids long. Germline V gene data show CDR1 as SGDLS and CDR2 as YYNGEE. The J segment lost 10 bases and the V segment lost 2 bases, leaving 1 base of the junction unmatched. CDR3 DNA sequence: TGTGCCAGCAGCGTCGGACAGGGAAAACTGTTTTTT. Translation: CASSVGQGKLFF.